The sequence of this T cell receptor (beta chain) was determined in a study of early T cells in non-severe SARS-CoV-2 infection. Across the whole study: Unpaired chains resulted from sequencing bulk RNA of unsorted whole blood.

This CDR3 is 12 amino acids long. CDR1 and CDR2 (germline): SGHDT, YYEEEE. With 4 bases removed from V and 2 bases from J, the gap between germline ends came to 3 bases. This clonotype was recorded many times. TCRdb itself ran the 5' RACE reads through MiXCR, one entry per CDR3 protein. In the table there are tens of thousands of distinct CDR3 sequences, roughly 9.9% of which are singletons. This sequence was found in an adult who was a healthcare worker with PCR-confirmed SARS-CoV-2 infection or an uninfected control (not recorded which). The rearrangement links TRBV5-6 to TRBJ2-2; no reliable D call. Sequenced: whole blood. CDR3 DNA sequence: TGTGCCAGCAGCCACAACACCGGGGAGCTGTTTTTT. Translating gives CASSHNTGELFF.